Sequencing of this T cell receptor (beta chain) was carried out in a study of regulatory T cells in long-lasting Graves disease. A word on this clonotype: Its antigen is not identified.

Germline V gives CDR1 SEHNR, CDR2 FQNEAQ (reference sequence). V dropped 2 bases and J dropped 0 bases, with 10 bases sitting between them. CDR3 size: 16 residues. Regarding time point: newly diagnosed GD, antithyroid drugs for less than 3 months. Researchers made the TCR library from RNA that was extracted from PBMCs. Points from the study as a whole: Patients with persistent disease showed a bias toward TRBV28, TRBJ1-2 and TRBJ2-5. Less diverse TCR repertoires were seen in persistent Graves' patients than in newly diagnosed ones.

Both iRepertoire HTBI primers and Arm-PCR of CDR3 regions were used to build the TCR beta libraries. In TCRdb, the multiplex PCR reads were re-called with MiXCR into one record per CDR3 protein. The table lists about 500,000 distinct CDR3 sequences, roughly 16% of them singletons. In addition, the sample was reused for a study of T cells in Graves' hyperthyroidism and ophthalmopathy. That paper adds: Graves' hyperthyroidism showing no ophthalmopathy progression within 18 months was considered stable. Stable hyperthyroidism was told apart from ophthalmopathy by a model built on 13 V-J features.

This rearrangement joins TRBV7-9 to TRBJ2-2, with a tentative D call TRBD1 (5 bases). The input for sequencing was peripheral blood mononuclear cells (PBMCs), taken at new diagnosis, from a patient treated with antithyroid drugs. This TCR was sampled from a man between 35 and 55 years old with Graves disease. The CDR3 DNA sequence: TGTGCCAGCAGCTTAACCGGACACACGAACACCGGGGAGCTGTTTTTT. Its translation: CASSLTGHTNTGELFF.